This T cell receptor (beta chain) appears in the sequencing data of a study of blood T cell repertoires in COVID-19. On the study more broadly: Whether acute or convalescent, the COVID-19 samples came from the United States, Italy and Spain. T cells, B-cell-depleted T cells, or PBMCs provided the cDNA or gDNA that served as material.

Germline V gene data show CDR1 as MNHEY and CDR2 as SMNVEV (reference sequence). V dropped 6 bases and J dropped 7 bases, with 13 bases sitting between them. The CDR3 is 12 amino acids. Original processing notes: Reference gene primer amplification in the assay estimated nucleated cell counts. Sequencing used immunoSEQ multiplex PCR; TCRdb keeps in-frame clones, though not all of them. V and J calls and clone size are copied from that table; D and trimming were computed from the DNA. This table holds 150,000 to 200,000 clones, approximately 90% found once. The sequence was collected from a man between 18 and 35 years old with COVID-19, enrolled during active disease. Material for sequencing was peripheral blood. This chain links TRBV27 with TRBJ2-7, with unresolved D. The CDR3 loop reads CASRTSVNEQYF. The CDR3 coding sequence is TGTGCCAGCAGGACATCAGTGAATGAGCAGTACTTC.